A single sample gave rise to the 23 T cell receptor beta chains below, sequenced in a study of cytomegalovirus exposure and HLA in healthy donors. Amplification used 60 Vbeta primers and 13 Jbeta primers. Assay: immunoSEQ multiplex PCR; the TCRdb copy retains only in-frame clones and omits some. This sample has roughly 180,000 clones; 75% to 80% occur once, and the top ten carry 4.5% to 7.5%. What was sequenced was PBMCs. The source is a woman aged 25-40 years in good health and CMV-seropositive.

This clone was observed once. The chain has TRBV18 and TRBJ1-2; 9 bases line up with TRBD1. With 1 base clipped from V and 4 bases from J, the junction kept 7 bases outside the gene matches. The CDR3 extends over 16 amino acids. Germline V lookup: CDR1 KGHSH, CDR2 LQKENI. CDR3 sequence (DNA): TGTGCCAGCTCACCACTCCCAGGACAGGGGTTCTATGGCTACACCTTC. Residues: CASSPLPGQGFYGYTF. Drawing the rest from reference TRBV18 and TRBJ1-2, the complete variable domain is NAGVMQNPRHLVRRRGQEARLRCSPMKGHSHVYWYRQLPEEGLKFMVYLQKENIIDESGMPKERFSAEFPKEGPSILRIQQVVRGDSAAYFCASSPLPGQGFYGYTFGSGTRLTVV.

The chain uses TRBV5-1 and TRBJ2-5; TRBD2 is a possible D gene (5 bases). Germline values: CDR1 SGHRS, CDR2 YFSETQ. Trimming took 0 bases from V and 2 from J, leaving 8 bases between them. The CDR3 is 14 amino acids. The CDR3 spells CASSLDGIQETQYF. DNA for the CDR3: TGCGCCAGCAGCTTGGACGGGATTCAAGAGACCCAGTACTTC.

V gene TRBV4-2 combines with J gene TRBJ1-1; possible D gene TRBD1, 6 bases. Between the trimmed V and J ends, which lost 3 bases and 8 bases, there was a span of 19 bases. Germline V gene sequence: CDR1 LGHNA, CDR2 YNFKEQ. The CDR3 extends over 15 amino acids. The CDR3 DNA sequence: TGTGCCAGCAGCCAGGGGGCCACCGCGGACAGAGAAGCTTTCTTT. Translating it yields CASSQGATADREAFF.

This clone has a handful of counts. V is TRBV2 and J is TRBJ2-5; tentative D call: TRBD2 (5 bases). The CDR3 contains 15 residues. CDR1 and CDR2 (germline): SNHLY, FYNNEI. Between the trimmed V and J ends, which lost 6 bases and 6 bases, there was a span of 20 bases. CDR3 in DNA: TGTGCCAGCAGAGGAGCGGAGCCAGTCTGGAAGACCCAGTACTTC. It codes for CASRGAEPVWKTQYF.

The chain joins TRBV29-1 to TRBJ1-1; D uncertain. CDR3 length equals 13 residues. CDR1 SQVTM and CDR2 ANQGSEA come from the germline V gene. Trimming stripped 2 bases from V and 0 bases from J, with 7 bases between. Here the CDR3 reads CSVETAMNTEAFF. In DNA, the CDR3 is TGCAGCGTTGAAACAGCTATGAACACTGAAGCTTTCTTT.

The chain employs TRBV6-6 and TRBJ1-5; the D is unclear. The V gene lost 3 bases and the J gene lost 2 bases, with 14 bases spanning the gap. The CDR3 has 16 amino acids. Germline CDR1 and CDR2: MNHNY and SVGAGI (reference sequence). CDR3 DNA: TGTGCCAGCAGTTATAACCCGATCGGGGGCAATCAGCCCCAGCATTTT. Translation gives CASSYNPIGGNQPQHF.

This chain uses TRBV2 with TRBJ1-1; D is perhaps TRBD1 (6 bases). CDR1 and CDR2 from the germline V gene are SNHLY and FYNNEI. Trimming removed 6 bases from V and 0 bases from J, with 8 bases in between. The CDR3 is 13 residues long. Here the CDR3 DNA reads TGTGCCAGCAGCGGACAGTTGAACACTGAAGCTTTCTTT. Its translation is CASSGQLNTEAFF.

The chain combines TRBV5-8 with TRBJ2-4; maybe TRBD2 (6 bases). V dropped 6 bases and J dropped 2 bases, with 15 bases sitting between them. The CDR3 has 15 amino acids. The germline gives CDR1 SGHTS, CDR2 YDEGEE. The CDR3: CASTQWGETKNIQYF. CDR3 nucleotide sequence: TGTGCCAGCACCCAATGGGGGGAGACCAAAAACATTCAGTACTTC.

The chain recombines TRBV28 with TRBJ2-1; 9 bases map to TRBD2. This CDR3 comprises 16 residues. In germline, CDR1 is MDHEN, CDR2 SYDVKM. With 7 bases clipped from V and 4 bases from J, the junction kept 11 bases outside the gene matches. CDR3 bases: TGTGCCAGCACCACGATGAGCGGGAGGAATTACAATGAGCAGTTCTTC. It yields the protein CASTTMSGRNYNEQFF.

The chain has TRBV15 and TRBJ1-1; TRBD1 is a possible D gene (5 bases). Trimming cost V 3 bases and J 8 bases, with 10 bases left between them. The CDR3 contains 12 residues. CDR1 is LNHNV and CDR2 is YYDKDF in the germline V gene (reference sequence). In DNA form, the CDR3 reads TGTGCCACCAGCAGCCATAGGGGAGAAGCTTTCTTT. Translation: CATSSHRGEAFF.

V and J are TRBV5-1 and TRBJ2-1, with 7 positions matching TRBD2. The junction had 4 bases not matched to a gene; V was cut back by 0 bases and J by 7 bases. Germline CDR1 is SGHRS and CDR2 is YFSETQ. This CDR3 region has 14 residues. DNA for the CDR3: TGCGCCAGCAGCTTGGGACTAGCTGCAAATGAGCAGTTCTTC. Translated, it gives CASSLGLAANEQFF.

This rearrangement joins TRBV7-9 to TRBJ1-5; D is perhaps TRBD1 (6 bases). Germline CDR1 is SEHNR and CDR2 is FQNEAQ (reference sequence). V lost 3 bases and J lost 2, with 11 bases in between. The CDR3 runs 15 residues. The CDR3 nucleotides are TGTGCCAGCAGCTTGGGGACATGGGGCAATCAGCCCCAGCATTTT. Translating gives CASSLGTWGNQPQHF.

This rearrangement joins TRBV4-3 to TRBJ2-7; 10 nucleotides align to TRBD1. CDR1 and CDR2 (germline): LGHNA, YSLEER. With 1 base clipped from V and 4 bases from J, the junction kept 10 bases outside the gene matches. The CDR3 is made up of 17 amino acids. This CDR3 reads CASSQAPGGTGAYEQYF. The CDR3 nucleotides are TGCGCCAGCAGCCAAGCCCCAGGTGGGACAGGGGCTTACGAGCAGTACTTC.

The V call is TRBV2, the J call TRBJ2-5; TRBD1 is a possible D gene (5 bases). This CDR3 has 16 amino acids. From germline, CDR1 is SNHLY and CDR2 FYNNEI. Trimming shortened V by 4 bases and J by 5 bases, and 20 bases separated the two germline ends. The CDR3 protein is CASSAVLGLGEETQYF. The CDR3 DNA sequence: TGTGCCAGCAGTGCCGTTCTGGGGCTAGGCGAGGAGACCCAGTACTTC.

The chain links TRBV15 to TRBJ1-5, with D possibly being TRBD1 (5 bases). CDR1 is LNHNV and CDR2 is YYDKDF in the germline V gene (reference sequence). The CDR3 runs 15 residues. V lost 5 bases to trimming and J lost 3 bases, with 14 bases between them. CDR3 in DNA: TGTGCCACCAGCGGGGGGGTCAGCGTCAATCAGCCCCAGCATTTT. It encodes CATSGGVSVNQPQHF.

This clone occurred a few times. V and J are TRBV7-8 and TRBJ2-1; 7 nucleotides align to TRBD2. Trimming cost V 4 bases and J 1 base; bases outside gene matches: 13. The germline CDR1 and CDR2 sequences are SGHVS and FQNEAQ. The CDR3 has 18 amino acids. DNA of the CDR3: TGTGCCAGCAGCTACGGGGTAGACGGGGGGTCTTCCTACAATGAGCAGTTCTTC. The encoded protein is CASSYGVDGGSSYNEQFF.

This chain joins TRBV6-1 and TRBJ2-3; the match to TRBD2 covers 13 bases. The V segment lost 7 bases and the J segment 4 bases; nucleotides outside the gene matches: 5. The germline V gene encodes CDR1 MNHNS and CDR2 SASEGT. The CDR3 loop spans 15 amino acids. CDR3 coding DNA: TGTGCCAGCACTACACTAGCGGGGGGGCCAGATACGCAGTATTTT. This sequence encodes CASTTLAGGPDTQYF.

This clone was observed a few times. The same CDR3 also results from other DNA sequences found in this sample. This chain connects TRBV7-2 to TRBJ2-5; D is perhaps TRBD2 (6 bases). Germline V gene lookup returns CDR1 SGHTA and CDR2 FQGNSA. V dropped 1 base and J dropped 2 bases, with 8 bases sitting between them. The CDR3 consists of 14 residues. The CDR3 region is CASSLVGGQETQYF. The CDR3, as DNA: TGTGCCAGCAGCTTAGTGGGGGGACAAGAGACCCAGTACTTC.

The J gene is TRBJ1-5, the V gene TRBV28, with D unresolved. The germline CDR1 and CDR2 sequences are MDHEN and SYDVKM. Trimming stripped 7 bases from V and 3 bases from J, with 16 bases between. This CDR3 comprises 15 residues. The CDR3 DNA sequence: TGTGCCAGCAAGCGGGGAGACGTTATCAATCAGCCCCAGCATTTT. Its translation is CASKRGDVINQPQHF.

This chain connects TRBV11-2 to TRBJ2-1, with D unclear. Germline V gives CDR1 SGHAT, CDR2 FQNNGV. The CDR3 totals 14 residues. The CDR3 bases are TGTGCAGTCGGTGGCGGATCAACCTACAATGAGCAGTTCTTC. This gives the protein CAVGGGSTYNEQFF.

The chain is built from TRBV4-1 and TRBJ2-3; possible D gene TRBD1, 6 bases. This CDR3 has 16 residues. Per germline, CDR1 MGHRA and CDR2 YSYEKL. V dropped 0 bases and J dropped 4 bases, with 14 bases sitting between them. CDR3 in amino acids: CASSQEGGMAADTQYF. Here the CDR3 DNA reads TGCGCCAGCAGCCAAGAAGGGGGAATGGCGGCAGATACGCAGTATTTT.

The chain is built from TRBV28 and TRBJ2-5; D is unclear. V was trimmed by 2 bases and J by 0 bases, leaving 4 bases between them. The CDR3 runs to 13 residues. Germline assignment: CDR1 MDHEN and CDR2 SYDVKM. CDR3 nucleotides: TGTGCCAGCAGTTTAAACAACCAAGAGACCCAGTACTTC. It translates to CASSLNNQETQYF.

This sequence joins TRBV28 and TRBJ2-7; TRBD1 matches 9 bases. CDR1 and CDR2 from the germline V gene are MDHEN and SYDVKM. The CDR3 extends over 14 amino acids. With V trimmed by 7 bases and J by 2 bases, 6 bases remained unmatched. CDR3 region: CASIPGQGPYEQYF. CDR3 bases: TGTGCCAGCATCCCCGGACAGGGGCCCTACGAGCAGTACTTC. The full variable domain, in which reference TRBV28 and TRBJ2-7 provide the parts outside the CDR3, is DVKVTQSSRYLVKRTGEKVFLECVQDMDHENMFWYRQDPGLGLRLIYFSYDVKMKEKGDIPEGYSVSREKKERFSLILESASTNQTSMYLCASIPGQGPYEQYFGPGTRLTVT.